The 12 T cell receptor beta chains reported below all come from one sample, sequenced in a study of blood T cell repertoires in COVID-19. Produced via immunoSEQ multiplex PCR; TCRdb's table is partial and in-frame only. The sample has 76,000 or so clones, about four fifths seen once; the top ten hold 11%. Sequenced material: peripheral blood. All receptors derive from a man aged 45 to 65 with acute or convalescent COVID-19.

V and J are TRBV24-1 and TRBJ1-5; D is ambiguous. Germline V lookup: CDR1 KGHDR, CDR2 SFDVKD. This CDR3 spans 13 amino acids. V lost 5 bases and J lost 10, with 14 bases in between. This CDR3 reads CATSVGVGNPQHF. CDR3 nucleotide sequence: TGTGCCACCAGTGTCGGGGTCGGTAATCCCCAGCATTTT.

This clone is a singleton in its sample. The J gene is TRBJ1-1, the V gene TRBV15; the D gene is possibly TRBD1 (5 bases). CDR3 length: 13 amino acids. Germline values: CDR1 LNHNV, CDR2 YYDKDF (reference sequence). With 3 bases removed from V and 3 bases from J, the gap between germline ends came to 8 bases. CDR3 DNA: TGTGCCACCAGCAGTCGCAGGGACACTGAAGCTTTCTTT. It yields the protein CATSSRRDTEAFF.

The table lists this clone with a count of one. The chain links TRBV7-2 to TRBJ1-5; 8 nucleotides line up with TRBD1. Per germline, CDR1 SGHTA and CDR2 FQGNSA. V shed 4 bases, J shed 8 bases, and the junction held 7 bases outside the gene matches. The CDR3 length is 14 residues. The CDR3 here is CASSSHRGREPQHF. In nucleotides, the CDR3 is TGTGCCAGCAGCTCCCACAGGGGGAGGGAGCCCCAGCATTTT. Drawing the rest from reference TRBV7-2 and TRBJ1-5, the complete variable domain is GAGVSQSPSNKVTEKGKDVELRCDPISGHTALYWYRQSLGQGLEFLIYFQGNSAPDKSGLPSDRFSAERTGGSVSTLTIQRTQQEDSAVYLCASSSHRGREPQHFGDGTRLSIL.

The chain couples TRBV7-3 to TRBJ2-7; tentative D call: TRBD1 (6 bases). V lost 1 base and J lost 7, with 11 bases in between. Looked up from germline, CDR1 is SGHTA and CDR2 is FQGTGA. The CDR3 covers 13 residues. The CDR3 bases are TGTGCCAGCAGCTTAAGACAGGCGCAAGAGCAGTACTTC. This encodes CASSLRQAQEQYF.

The sample holds a few counts of this clone. J is TRBJ2-7 and V is TRBV27, with TRBD1 matching 8 bases. Per the germline V gene, CDR1 is MNHEY and CDR2 is SMNVEV (reference sequence). J gave up 2 bases and V 3 bases, and 3 bases lay outside the gene matches. The CDR3 sequence is 14 residues long. The CDR3 nucleotides read TGTGCCAGCAGTTTTGGACAGGGTACCTACGAGCAGTACTTC. Amino acids: CASSFGQGTYEQYF.

This clone has only one observation. This chain joins TRBV10-3 and TRBJ2-3; 13 nucleotides match TRBD2. Germline assignment: CDR1 ENHRY and CDR2 SYGVKD. The CDR3 sequence is 15 residues long. V lost 6 bases to trimming and J lost 5 bases; unmatched junction nucleotides: 5. The CDR3 DNA follows: TGTGCCATCAGGGGGACTAGCGGGGAAGGAGATACGCAGTATTTT. Encoded protein: CAIRGTSGEGDTQYF.

The rearrangement joins TRBV7-3 to TRBJ1-2; no clear D gene. CDR3 length equals 15 residues. CDR1 is SGHTA, CDR2 FQGTGA, per germline. V lost 4 bases and J 4 bases, leaving 16 bases between the germline ends. In DNA, the CDR3 is TGTGCCAGCAGCTCTAATGGAGGGATGGCCTATGGCTACACCTTC. The encoded protein is CASSSNGGMAYGYTF.

The CDR3, as DNA: TGTGCCAGCAGCCAAGTGCGGGACAGGGACGTCCTGACTTTC. The encoded protein is CASSQVRDRDVLTF. The chain employs TRBV14 and TRBJ2-6; 9 positions match TRBD1. The CDR3 sequence is 14 residues long. CDR1 is SGHDN, CDR2 FVKESK, per germline. The ends lost 1 base at V and 11 bases at J; junction bases unmatched: 3. Combining the CDR3 with reference TRBV14 and TRBJ2-6 gives the whole variable domain EAGVTQFPSHSVIEKGQTVTLRCDPISGHDNLYWYRRVMGKEIKFLLHFVKESKQDESGMPNNRFLAERTGGTYSTLKVQPAELEDSGVYFCASSQVRDRDVLTFGAGSRLTVL.

The gene calls are TRBV27 and TRBJ2-7; 7 bases are a match to TRBD1. CDR3 length: 15 amino acids. Germline V gene sequence: CDR1 MNHEY, CDR2 SMNVEV (reference sequence). The ends lost 2 bases at V and 1 base at J; junction bases unmatched: 5. CDR3 amino acids: CASSLTGQSSYEQYF. CDR3 nucleotide sequence: TGTGCCAGCAGTTTAACGGGACAGTCATCCTACGAGCAGTACTTC.

J is TRBJ1-1 and V is TRBV4-3; tentatively, D is TRBD1 (6 bases). Between the trimmed V and J ends, which lost 4 bases and 1 base, there was a span of 16 bases. Germline V gene data show CDR1 as LGHNA and CDR2 as YSLEER. There are 16 residues in the CDR3. This CDR3 is CASSLDPAGANTEAFF. CDR3 DNA sequence: TGCGCCAGCAGCCTAGACCCCGCAGGGGCGAACACTGAAGCTTTCTTT.

The chain carries TRBV9 and TRBJ2-1; 14 nucleotides line up with TRBD2. V was pared by 0 bases and J by 9 bases, with 2 bases of the junction left unmatched. The germline gives CDR1 SGDLS, CDR2 YYNGEE. CDR3 size: 15 residues. The CDR3 nucleotides read TGTGCCAGCAGCGTAGGGACTAGCGGGGGGATTGAGCAGTTCTTC. Its translation: CASSVGTSGGIEQFF. The full variable domain, rest sourced from reference TRBV9 and TRBJ2-1, is DSGVTQTPKHLITATGQRVTLRCSPRSGDLSVYWYQQSLDQGLQFLIQYYNGEERAKGNILERFSAQQFPDLHSELNLSSLELGDSALYFCASSVGTSGGIEQFFGPGTRLTVL.

The rearrangement joins TRBV5-6 to TRBJ2-5; tentatively, D is TRBD2 (5 bases). V lost 0 bases and J lost 6, with 12 bases in between. The CDR3 contains 14 residues. Germline V gene sequence: CDR1 SGHDT, CDR2 YYEEEE. This CDR3 reads CASSLGQRVKTQYF. DNA of the CDR3: TGTGCCAGCAGCTTGGGGCAGAGGGTCAAGACCCAGTACTTC.